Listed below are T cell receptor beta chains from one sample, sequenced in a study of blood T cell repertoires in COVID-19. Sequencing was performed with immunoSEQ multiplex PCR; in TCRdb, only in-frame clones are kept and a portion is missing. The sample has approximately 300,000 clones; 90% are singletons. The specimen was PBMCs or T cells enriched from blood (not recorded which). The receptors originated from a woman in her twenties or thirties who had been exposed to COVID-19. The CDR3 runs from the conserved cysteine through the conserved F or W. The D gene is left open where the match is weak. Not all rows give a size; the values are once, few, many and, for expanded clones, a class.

CDR3 DNA: TGCGCCAGCAGCCCATGGACTAGCGTGGACGTTCGCCAAGAGACCCAGTACTTC
CDR3 protein: CASSPWTSVDVRQETQYF
D gene: TRBD2
clone size: -
V gene: TRBV5-1
J gene: TRBJ2-5

CDR3 DNA: TGCGCCAGCAGCGTGACAGGCCTCAACACTGAAGCTTTCTTT
CDR3 protein: CASSVTGLNTEAFF
D gene: -
clone size: -
V gene: TRBV5-1
J gene: TRBJ1-1

CDR3 DNA: TGTGCCAGCAGCCGCCGGGACTTCGGACAAGGCAGCTACACCTTC
CDR3 protein: CASSRRDFGQGSYTF
D gene: -
clone size: -
V gene: TRBV7-8
J gene: TRBJ1-2

CDR3 DNA: TGTGCCATCAGTGACGACAGAACTAACTATGGCTACACCTTC
CDR3 protein: CAISDDRTNYGYTF
D gene: -
clone size: -
V gene: TRBV10-3
J gene: TRBJ1-2

CDR3 DNA: TGTGCCAGCAGTCAACTACAGGGAAGTTCCTATAATTCACCCCTCCACTTT
CDR3 protein: CASSQLQGSSYNSPLHF
D gene: -
clone size: -
V gene: TRBV7-8
J gene: TRBJ1-6

CDR3 DNA: TGTGCCAGCTCACCTTCAGGGGACGCTGAAGCTTTCTTT
CDR3 protein: CASSPSGDAEAFF
D gene: -
clone size: -
V gene: TRBV18
J gene: TRBJ1-1

CDR3 DNA: TGCGCCAGCAGCGAGGGCCGTCTGATGCAGTATTTT
CDR3 protein: CASSEGRLMQYF
D gene: -
clone size: -
V gene: TRBV5-1
J gene: TRBJ2-3

CDR3 DNA: TGTGCCAGCAGCCAAGCGGGACAGGGTAGAAACACCATATATTTT
CDR3 protein: CASSQAGQGRNTIYF
D gene: TRBD1
clone size: -
V gene: TRBV3-1/TRBV3-2
J gene: TRBJ1-3

CDR3 DNA: TGTGCCACCAGTGACCCAGGGGTAGGCTACACCTTC
CDR3 protein: CATSDPGVGYTF
D gene: -
clone size: -
V gene: TRBV24-1
J gene: TRBJ1-2

CDR3 DNA: TGCGCCAGCAGCCAAGGGACACATAGCTCCTACGAGCAGTACTTC
CDR3 protein: CASSQGTHSSYEQYF
D gene: -
clone size: -
V gene: TRBV4-1
J gene: TRBJ2-7

CDR3 DNA: TGCGCCAGCAGCCAAGGGGGACACCCGAACACTGAAGCTTTCTTT
CDR3 protein: CASSQGGHPNTEAFF
D gene: -
clone size: -
V gene: TRBV4-3
J gene: TRBJ1-1

CDR3 DNA: TGTGCCACCAGCACGGGACTCCCGGGCACTGAAGCTTTCTTT
CDR3 protein: CATSTGLPGTEAFF
D gene: -
clone size: -
V gene: TRBV15
J gene: TRBJ1-1

CDR3 DNA: TGTGCCAGTAGCCCGGGGGGCACGTATGGCTACACCTTC
CDR3 protein: CASSPGGTYGYTF
D gene: -
clone size: few
V gene: TRBV19
J gene: TRBJ1-2

CDR3 DNA: TGTGCCAGCAGCCACTACACAGCTGAAGCTTTCTTT
CDR3 protein: CASSHYTAEAFF
D gene: -
clone size: -
V gene: TRBV3-1/TRBV3-2
J gene: TRBJ1-1

CDR3 DNA: TGTGCCAGCAGCCAAGAGACTCGAGAGACCCAGTACTTC
CDR3 protein: CASSQETRETQYF
D gene: -
clone size: -
V gene: TRBV3-1/TRBV3-2
J gene: TRBJ2-5

CDR3 DNA: TGTGCCAGCATCGTCCCCGGGACATATTCTGAAGCTTTCTTT
CDR3 protein: CASIVPGTYSEAFF
D gene: -
clone size: once
V gene: TRBV6-5
J gene: TRBJ1-1

CDR3 DNA: TGTGCCAGCAGCGCAGTAGCGGGGGCCAGTGGTGAGCAGTTCTTC
CDR3 protein: CASSAVAGASGEQFF
D gene: TRBD2
clone size: -
V gene: TRBV9
J gene: TRBJ2-1

CDR3 DNA: TGTGCCAGCAGTTTATCGTGGGAGAGCTCCTACAATGAGCAGTTCTTC
CDR3 protein: CASSLSWESSYNEQFF
D gene: -
clone size: -
V gene: TRBV27
J gene: TRBJ2-1

CDR3 DNA: TGTGCCAGCAGGGAGACAGGTTTCTCCTATAATTCACCCCTCCACTTT
CDR3 protein: CASRETGFSYNSPLHF
D gene: -
clone size: -
V gene: TRBV2
J gene: TRBJ1-6

CDR3 DNA: TGTGCCAGTAGTATCAGGGGCGCTTTGAACACTGAAGCTTTCTTT
CDR3 protein: CASSIRGALNTEAFF
D gene: -
clone size: -
V gene: TRBV19
J gene: TRBJ1-1

CDR3 DNA: TGCGCCAGCAGCCAAGATGGGAGACAGGGTAGAAAGCCCCAGCATTTT
CDR3 protein: CASSQDGRQGRKPQHF
D gene: TRBD1
clone size: -
V gene: TRBV4-3
J gene: TRBJ1-5

CDR3 DNA: TGTGCCAGAAGGCCCTCTTGGGTGGCGGGGTCTGAAGAGACCCAGTACTTC
CDR3 protein: CARRPSWVAGSEETQYF
D gene: -
clone size: -
V gene: TRBV2
J gene: TRBJ2-5

CDR3 DNA: TGTGCCTGGACTCGACTTCAGGGGGTAGCTTTCTTT
CDR3 protein: CAWTRLQGVAFF
D gene: TRBD1
clone size: -
V gene: TRBV30
J gene: TRBJ1-1

CDR3 DNA: TGTGCCAGCAGCCAAGATGGCGCGGAGACTAACTATGGCTACACCTTC
CDR3 protein: CASSQDGAETNYGYTF
D gene: -
clone size: -
V gene: TRBV4-2
J gene: TRBJ1-2

CDR3 DNA: TGCGCCAGCAGCTTGGGGTCAGGGGGAGTTAACTATGGCTACACCTTC
CDR3 protein: CASSLGSGGVNYGYTF
D gene: TRBD1
clone size: -
V gene: TRBV5-1
J gene: TRBJ1-2

CDR3 DNA: TGTGCCAGCAGCTTAGGGGCCTCGTACAGGGGCACTAACTATGGCTACACCTTC
CDR3 protein: CASSLGASYRGTNYGYTF
D gene: TRBD1
clone size: -
V gene: TRBV7-8
J gene: TRBJ1-2

CDR3 DNA: TGTGCCAGCAGCGTAGGGGAGGGACTCGCCTCTGGAAACACCATATATTTT
CDR3 protein: CASSVGEGLASGNTIYF
D gene: -
clone size: -
V gene: TRBV9
J gene: TRBJ1-3

CDR3 DNA: TGCGCCAGCAGCCTGGGGTGGTTGGGCTCGGGGGCCAACGTCCTGACTTTC
CDR3 protein: CASSLGWLGSGANVLTF
D gene: -
clone size: -
V gene: TRBV5-1
J gene: TRBJ2-6

CDR3 DNA: TGTGCCAGCAGCTTGGCCCCCGGGCAGGGCGGAAACACCATATATTTT
CDR3 protein: CASSLAPGQGGNTIYF
D gene: -
clone size: once
V gene: TRBV5-4
J gene: TRBJ1-3

CDR3 DNA: TGTGCCAGCAGCCCCGGACCGGGGGGGCACTACGAGCAGTACTTC
CDR3 protein: CASSPGPGGHYEQYF
D gene: TRBD2
clone size: -
V gene: TRBV5-4
J gene: TRBJ2-7

CDR3 DNA: TGTGCCAGCAGCCCCTCTGAGCCAAGCAACTATGGCTACACCTTC
CDR3 protein: CASSPSEPSNYGYTF
D gene: -
clone size: once
V gene: TRBV13
J gene: TRBJ1-2